This T cell receptor beta chain stems from a study of technical replicates of blood from several donors. With V trimmed by 4 bases and J by 5 bases, 7 bases remained unmatched. This CDR3 has 14 amino acids. Germline-derived CDR1 and CDR2 are SGHRS and YFSETQ. Sequencing was performed with immunoSEQ multiplex PCR; in TCRdb, only in-frame clones are kept and a portion is missing. The table lists tens of thousands of clones, around 96% of them singletons. This sequence originates from a human donor in good health. The J gene is TRBJ1-1, the V gene TRBV5-1, with TRBD1 identical over 8 bases. Source material: T cells isolated from PBMCs. CDR3 sequence (DNA): TGCGCCAGCAGCCCTCCCAGGGGGCGGACTGAAGCTTTCTTT. Amino acid sequence: CASSPPRGRTEAFF.